These 5 T cell receptor beta chains were sequenced from one sample in a study of blood T cells in healthy people across ages (dated by TCRdb to 2013 to 2016). Libraries were built with 5' RACE. The data were produced on an Illumina HiSeq 2500. The second PCR ran for roughly 7 to 11 cycles and used a J-beta primer mix along with a sample-barcoded 5' primer. Starting from the raw public reads, TCRdb applied fastp trimming at Q25, assembled clones with MiXCR and retained in-frame beta chains. Identical CDR3 protein sequences are pooled into one entry, listed with their most common genes and DNA. This sample comprises some 710,000 distinct CDR3 sequences, roughly 46% of them detected only once. The ten most abundant clones make up around 18% of the sample. The specimen was blood. These receptors all stem from a man at least 80 years old in good health.

The chain is built from TRBV29-1 and TRBJ2-1; 13 nucleotides align to TRBD2. Germline trimming cut 7 bases from V and 6 bases from J; bases unmatched to any gene: 9. CDR1 and CDR2 (germline): SQVTM, ANQGSEA. This CDR3 region has 15 residues. The CDR3 reads CSGTGLAGVGNEQFF. The DNA for the CDR3 is TGCAGCGGGACAGGACTAGCGGGAGTAGGCAATGAGCAGTTCTTC.

As regards this clonotype: This may be a read error, as it is one base from a much larger clone. This rearrangement joins TRBV25-1 to TRBJ2-7, with 7 bases fitting TRBD1. The CDR3 length is 15 residues. V lost 4 bases, J lost 3 bases, and 9 bases stayed unmatched. Per the germline V gene, CDR1 is MGHDK and CDR2 is SYGVNS. The DNA for the CDR3 is TGTGCCAGCAGTGCCTCTTCGGACAGGTTCTACGAGCAGTACTTC. Translation gives CASSASSDRFYEQYF.

This chain uses TRBV18 with TRBJ2-7, with a tentative D call TRBD2 (6 bases). The CDR3 totals 12 residues. V lost 2 bases, J lost 5 bases, and 7 bases lay in between. Per germline, CDR1 KGHSH and CDR2 LQKENI. The CDR3 spells CASSPGGNEQYF. The CDR3 DNA sequence: TGTGCCAGCTCACCAGGGGGGAACGAGCAGTACTTC.

This clonotype was observed a handful of times. J is TRBJ2-5 and V is TRBV29-1, with 10 bases fitting TRBD1. The V gene's germline CDR1 is SQVTM and CDR2 ANQGSEA. This CDR3 comprises 15 residues. With V trimmed by 3 bases and J by 5 bases, 9 bases remained unmatched. Here the CDR3 DNA reads TGCAGCGTTGACCGCACGACAGGGGGCGGGGAGACCCAGTACTTC. Translated, it gives CSVDRTTGGGETQYF.

As to this clonotype: One base away lies a much larger clone, so this may be a sequencing read error. The chain couples TRBV27 to TRBJ2-1; TRBD1 is a possible D gene (5 bases). Trimming cost V 5 bases and J 2 bases, with 10 bases left between them. This CDR3 spans 14 amino acids. Germline CDR1 MNHEY, CDR2 SMNVEV (reference sequence). DNA for the CDR3: TGTGCCAGCAGTGTATTACAGGCCTACAATGAGCAGTTCTTC. It codes for CASSVLQAYNEQFF.